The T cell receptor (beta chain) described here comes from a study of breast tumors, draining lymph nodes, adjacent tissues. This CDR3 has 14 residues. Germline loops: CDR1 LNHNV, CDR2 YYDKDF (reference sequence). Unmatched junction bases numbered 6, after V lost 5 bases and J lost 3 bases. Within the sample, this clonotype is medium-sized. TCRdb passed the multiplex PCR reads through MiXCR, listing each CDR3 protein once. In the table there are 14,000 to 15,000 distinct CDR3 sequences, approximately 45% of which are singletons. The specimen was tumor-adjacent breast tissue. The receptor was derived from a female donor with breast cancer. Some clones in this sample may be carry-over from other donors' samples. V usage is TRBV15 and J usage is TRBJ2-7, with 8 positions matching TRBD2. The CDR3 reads CATSYAAGDYEQYF. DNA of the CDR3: TGTGCCACCAGCTATGCAGCGGGGGACTACGAGCAGTACTTC.